The TCR beta chain described here comes from a study of T-cell memory formation after mild COVID-19. Findings and limits, study-wide: Researchers could not confirm that second-wave clones peaking on day 37 targeted SARS-CoV-2.

This clonotype has only a few counts. Its target is unknown. TCRdb re-analysed the 5' RACE reads in MiXCR, keeping a single row per CDR3 protein. The table shows hundreds of thousands of distinct CDR3 sequences, with roughly 21% occurring only once. V was clipped by 1 base and J by 7 bases; unmatched bases: 12. The CDR3 runs 17 residues. The V gene's germline CDR1 is LGHDT and CDR2 YNNKEL (reference sequence). The source is an adult woman who had mild COVID-19 (a few samples of this study predate the infection). Cell type and time point are not known. The rearrangement links TRBV3-1 to TRBJ1-4, with 7 bases aligning to TRBD1. Specimen: PBMCs or a T cell subset sorted from them (not recorded which). DNA for the CDR3: TGTGCCAGCAGCCAAGGTGCCCCGAGGGGGCTGGGTGAAAAACTGTTTTTT. It specifies CASSQGAPRGLGEKLFF.